This T cell receptor beta chain is drawn from a study of cytomegalovirus exposure and HLA in healthy donors. In this sample, this clone turned up a few times. In the PCR, 60 Vbeta and 13 Jbeta primers were used. Profiling relied on immunoSEQ multiplex PCR, and the TCRdb table lists in-frame clones only, not all of them. The table records 100,000 to 150,000 clones, 70% to 85% of them present only once. The CDR3 runs 14 residues. CDR1 is MDHEN and CDR2 is SYDVKM in the germline V gene. The V gene end was trimmed by 6 bases and the J gene end by 6 bases; junction bases not matched to a gene: 10. This TCR was recovered from a female donor in good health and CMV-seronegative. The V call is TRBV28, the J call TRBJ1-2; TRBD1 aligns across 7 bases. The sample consisted of PBMCs. Written as DNA, the CDR3 is TGTGCCAGCAGCCTCTTACAGGGGCTGGATGGCTACACCTTC. Residues: CASSLLQGLDGYTF.